This TCR beta chain originates from a study of identical twins. A note on this clonotype: The antigen remains undetermined.

This CDR3 has 14 residues. Losses at the gene ends were 7 bases for V and 3 bases for J; bases not matched to a gene: 6. Study results and caveats: Researchers reported weaker excess twin sharing in beta out-of-frame sequences. Insertions were reduced in abundant cord blood beta clonotypes but not in memory repertoires.

The cDNA had a unique molecular identifier and a template-switch universal primer site. TCRdb redid the calling of the 5' RACE reads with MiXCR, one entry per CDR3 protein. Among around 490,000 distinct CDR3 sequences listed, 12% to 15% were seen once. The same sample was also used in a study of yellow fever vaccine responses in identical twins.

The specimen sequenced was CD4+ T cells sorted from blood. This rearrangement joins TRBV12-3 or TRBV12-4 to TRBJ2-7; 10 nucleotides line up with TRBD1. This receptor was identified in a woman between 18 and 29 years old in good health. As DNA, the CDR3 is TGTGCCAGCAAACCGGGACAGGGGAGCTACGAGCAGTACTTC. This encodes CASKPGQGSYEQYF.